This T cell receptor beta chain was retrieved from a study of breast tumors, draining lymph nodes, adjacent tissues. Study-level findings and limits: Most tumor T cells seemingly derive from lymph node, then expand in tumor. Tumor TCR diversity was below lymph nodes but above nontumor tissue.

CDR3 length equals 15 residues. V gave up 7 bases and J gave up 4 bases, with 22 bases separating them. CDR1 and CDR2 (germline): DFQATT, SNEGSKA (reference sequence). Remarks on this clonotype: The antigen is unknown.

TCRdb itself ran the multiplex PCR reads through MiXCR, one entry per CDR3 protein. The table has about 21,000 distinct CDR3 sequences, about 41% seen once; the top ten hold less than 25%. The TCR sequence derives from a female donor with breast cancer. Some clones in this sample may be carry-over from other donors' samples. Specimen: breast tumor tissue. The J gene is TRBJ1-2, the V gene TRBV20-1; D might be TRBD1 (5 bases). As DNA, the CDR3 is TGCAGTGGATATGAGTCAGGGTTGGGGCCCTATGGCTACACCTTC. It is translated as CSGYESGLGPYGYTF.